This T cell receptor (beta chain) was obtained from a study of identical twins. Concerning this clonotype itself: The antigen remains undetermined.

Findings and caveats of the study: It was cross-sectional statistical analysis, not following the same donors, that the conclusions relied on. Among out-of-frame alpha sequences shared by twins, low generation probability occurred in excess.

TCRdb reanalysed the 5' RACE reads using MiXCR and keeps one entry per CDR3 protein. The table shows around 510,000 distinct CDR3 sequences, with approximately 14% occurring only once. Only healthy Caucasians were included as donors. The CDR3 spans 16 residues. Trimming left V 8 bases short and J 2 bases short, with 19 bases between. From germline, CDR1 is LNHDA and CDR2 SQIVND (reference sequence). This sample also belongs to another study, concerning yellow fever vaccine responses in identical twins. From that study: Twins' vaccine T cell response reportedly seemed partly convergent, partly personalized.

The gene calls are TRBV19 and TRBJ2-1, with TRBD2 as a possible D gene (7 bases). The sample was CD4+ T cells sorted from blood. This TCR came from a woman aged 18 to 35 in good health. CDR3 protein: CASHEKGGTPYNEQFF. In DNA, the CDR3 is TGTGCCAGTCATGAAAAGGGGGGGACCCCCTACAATGAGCAGTTCTTC.